This T cell receptor beta chain was identified during a study of cytomegalovirus exposure and HLA in healthy donors. This CDR3 spans 12 amino acids. Deletions cut 4 bases from V and 7 bases from J, with 11 bases between. The V gene's germline CDR1 is SGHTA and CDR2 FQGNSA. Use of 60 Vbeta and 13 Jbeta primers characterized the PCR. Here immunoSEQ multiplex PCR was the method, and the copy in TCRdb shows in-frame clones only, minus some. The sample has 100,000 to 150,000 clones, 70% to 80% seen once; the top ten hold under 1.5%. Sequences were obtained from PBMCs. This rearrangement joins TRBV7-2 to TRBJ2-7; a weak D match, TRBD2 (5 bases). The receptor was isolated from a female donor in good health and CMV-seronegative. The CDR3 DNA follows: TGTGCCAGCAGCTCCAACTCGGGGGAGCAGTACTTC. This codes for CASSSNSGEQYF.